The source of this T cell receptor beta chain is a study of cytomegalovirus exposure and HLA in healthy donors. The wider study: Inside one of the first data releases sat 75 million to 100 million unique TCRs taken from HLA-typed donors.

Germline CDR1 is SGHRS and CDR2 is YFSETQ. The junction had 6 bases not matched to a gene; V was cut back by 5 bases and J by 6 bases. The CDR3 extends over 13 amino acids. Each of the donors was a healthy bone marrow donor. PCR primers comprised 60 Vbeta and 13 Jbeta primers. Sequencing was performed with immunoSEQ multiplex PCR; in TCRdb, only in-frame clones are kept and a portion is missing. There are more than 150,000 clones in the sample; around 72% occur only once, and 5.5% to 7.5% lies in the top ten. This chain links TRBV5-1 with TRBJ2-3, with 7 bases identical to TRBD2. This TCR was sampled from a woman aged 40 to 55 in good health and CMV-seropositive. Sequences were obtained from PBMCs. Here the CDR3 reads CASRVAGVDTQYF. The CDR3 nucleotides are TGCGCCAGCAGAGTGGCGGGGGTGGATACGCAGTATTTT. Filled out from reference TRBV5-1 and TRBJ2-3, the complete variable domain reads KAGVTQTPRYLIKTRGQQVTLSCSPISGHRSVSWYQQTPGQGLQFLFEYFSETQRNKGNFPGRFSGRQFSNSRSEMNVSTLELGDSALYLCASRVAGVDTQYFGPGTRLTVL.